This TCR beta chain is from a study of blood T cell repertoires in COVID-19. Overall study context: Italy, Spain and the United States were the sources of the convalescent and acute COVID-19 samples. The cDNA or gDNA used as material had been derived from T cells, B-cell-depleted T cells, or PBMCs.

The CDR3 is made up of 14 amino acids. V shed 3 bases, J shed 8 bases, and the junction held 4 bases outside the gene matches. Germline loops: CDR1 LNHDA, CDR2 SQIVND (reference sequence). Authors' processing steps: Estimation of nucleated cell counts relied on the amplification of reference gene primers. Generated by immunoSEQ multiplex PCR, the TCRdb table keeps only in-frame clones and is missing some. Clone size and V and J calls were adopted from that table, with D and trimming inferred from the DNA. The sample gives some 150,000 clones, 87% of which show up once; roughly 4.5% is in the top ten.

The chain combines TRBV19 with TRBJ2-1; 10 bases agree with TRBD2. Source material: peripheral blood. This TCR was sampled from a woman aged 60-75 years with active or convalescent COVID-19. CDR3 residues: CASSISGGIDEQFF. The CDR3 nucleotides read TGTGCCAGTAGTATTAGCGGGGGGATAGATGAGCAGTTCTTC. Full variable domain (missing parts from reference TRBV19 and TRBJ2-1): DGGITQSPKYLFRKEGQNVTLSCEQNLNHDAMYWYRQDPGQGLRLIYYSQIVNDFQKGDIAEGYSVSREKKESFPLTVTSAQKNPTAFYLCASSISGGIDEQFFGPGTRLTVL.